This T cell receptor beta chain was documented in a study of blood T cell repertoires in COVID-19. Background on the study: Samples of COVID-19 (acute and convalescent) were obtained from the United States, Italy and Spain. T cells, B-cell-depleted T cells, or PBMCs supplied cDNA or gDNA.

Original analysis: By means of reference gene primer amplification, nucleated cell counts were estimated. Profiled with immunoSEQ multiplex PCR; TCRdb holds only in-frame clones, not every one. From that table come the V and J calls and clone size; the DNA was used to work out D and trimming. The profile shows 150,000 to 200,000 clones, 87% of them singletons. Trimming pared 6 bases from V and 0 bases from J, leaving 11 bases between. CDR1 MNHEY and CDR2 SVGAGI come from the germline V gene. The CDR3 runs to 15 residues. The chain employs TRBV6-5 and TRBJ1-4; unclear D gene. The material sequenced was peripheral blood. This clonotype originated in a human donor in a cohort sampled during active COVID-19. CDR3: CASSIGLATNEKLFF. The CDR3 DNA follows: TGTGCCAGCAGCATTGGGCTTGCAACTAATGAAAAACTGTTTTTT.